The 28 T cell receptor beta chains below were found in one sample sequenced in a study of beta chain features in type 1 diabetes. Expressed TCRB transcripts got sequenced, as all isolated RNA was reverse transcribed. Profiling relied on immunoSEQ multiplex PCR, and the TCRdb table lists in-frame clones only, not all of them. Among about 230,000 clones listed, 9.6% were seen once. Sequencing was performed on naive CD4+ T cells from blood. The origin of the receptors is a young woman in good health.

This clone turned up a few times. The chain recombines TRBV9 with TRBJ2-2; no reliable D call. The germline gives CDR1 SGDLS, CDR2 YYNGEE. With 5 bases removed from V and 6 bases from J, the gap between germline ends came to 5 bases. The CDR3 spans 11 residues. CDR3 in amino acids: CASSTPGELFF. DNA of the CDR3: TGTGCCAGCAGTACTCCCGGGGAGCTGTTTTTT.

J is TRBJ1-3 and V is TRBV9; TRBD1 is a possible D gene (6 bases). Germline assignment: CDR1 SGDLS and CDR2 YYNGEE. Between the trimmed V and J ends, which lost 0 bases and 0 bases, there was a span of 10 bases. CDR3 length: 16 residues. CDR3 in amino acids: CASSVAGAISGNTIYF. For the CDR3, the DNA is TGTGCCAGCAGCGTAGCAGGGGCCATCTCTGGAAACACCATATATTTT. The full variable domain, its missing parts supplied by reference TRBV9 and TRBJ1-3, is DSGVTQTPKHLITATGQRVTLRCSPRSGDLSVYWYQQSLDQGLQFLIQYYNGEERAKGNILERFSAQQFPDLHSELNLSSLELGDSALYFCASSVAGAISGNTIYFGEGSWLTVV.

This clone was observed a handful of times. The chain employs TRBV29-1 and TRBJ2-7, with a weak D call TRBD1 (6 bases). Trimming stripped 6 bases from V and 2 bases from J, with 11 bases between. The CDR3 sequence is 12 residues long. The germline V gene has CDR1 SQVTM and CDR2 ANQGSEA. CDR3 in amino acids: CSVRGTTYEQYF. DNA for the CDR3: TGCAGCGTCAGGGGAACTACCTACGAGCAGTACTTC.

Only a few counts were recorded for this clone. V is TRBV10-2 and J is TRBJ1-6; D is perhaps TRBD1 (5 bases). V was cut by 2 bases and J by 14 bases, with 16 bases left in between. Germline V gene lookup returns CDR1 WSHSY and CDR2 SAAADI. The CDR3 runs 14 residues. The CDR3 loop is CASSEAGTGLALHF. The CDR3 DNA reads TGCGCCAGCAGTGAGGCGGGGACGGGGTTAGCCCTCCACTTT.

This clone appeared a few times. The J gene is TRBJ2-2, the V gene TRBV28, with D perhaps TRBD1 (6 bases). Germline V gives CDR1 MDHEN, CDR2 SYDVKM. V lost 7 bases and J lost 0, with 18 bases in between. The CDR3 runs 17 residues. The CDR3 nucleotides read TGTGCCAGCACCCTGGTTGACAGGACCACGAACACCGGGGAGCTGTTTTTT. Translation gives CASTLVDRTTNTGELFF.

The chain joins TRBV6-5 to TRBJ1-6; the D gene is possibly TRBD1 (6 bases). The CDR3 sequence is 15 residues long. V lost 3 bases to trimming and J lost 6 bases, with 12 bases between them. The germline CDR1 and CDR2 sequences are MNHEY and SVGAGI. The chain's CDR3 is CASSYQGKGNSPLHF. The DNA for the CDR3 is TGTGCCAGCAGTTATCAGGGGAAGGGTAATTCACCCCTCCACTTT.

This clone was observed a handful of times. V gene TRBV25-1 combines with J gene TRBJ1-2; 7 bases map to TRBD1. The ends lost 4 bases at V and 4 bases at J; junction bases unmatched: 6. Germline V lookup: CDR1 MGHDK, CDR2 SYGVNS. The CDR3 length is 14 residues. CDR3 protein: CASSGVGQVYGYTF. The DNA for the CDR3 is TGTGCCAGCAGTGGGGTAGGACAGGTCTATGGCTACACCTTC.

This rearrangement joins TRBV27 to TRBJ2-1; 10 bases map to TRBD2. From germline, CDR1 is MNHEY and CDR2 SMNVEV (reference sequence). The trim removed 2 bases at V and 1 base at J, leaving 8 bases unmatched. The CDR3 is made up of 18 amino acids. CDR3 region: CASSLGISGRISYNEQFF. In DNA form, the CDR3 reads TGTGCCAGCAGTTTAGGGATTAGCGGGAGGATATCCTACAATGAGCAGTTCTTC.

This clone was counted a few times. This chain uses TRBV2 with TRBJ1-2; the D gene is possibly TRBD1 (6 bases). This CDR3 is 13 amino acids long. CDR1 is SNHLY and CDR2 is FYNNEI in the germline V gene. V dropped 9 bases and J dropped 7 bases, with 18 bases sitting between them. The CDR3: CASPRAGEIGYTF. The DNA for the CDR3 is TGTGCCAGTCCTAGGGCAGGGGAAATTGGCTACACCTTC. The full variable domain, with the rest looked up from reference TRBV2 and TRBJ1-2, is EPEVTQTPSHQVTQMGQEVILRCVPISNHLYFYWYRQILGQKVEFLVSFYNNEISEKSEIFDDQFSVERPDGSNFTLKIRSTKLEDSAMYFCASPRAGEIGYTFGSGTRLTVV.

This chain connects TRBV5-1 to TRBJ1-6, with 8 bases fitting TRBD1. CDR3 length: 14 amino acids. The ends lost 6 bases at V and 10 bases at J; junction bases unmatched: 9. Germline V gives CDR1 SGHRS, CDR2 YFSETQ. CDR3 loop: CASNQDRGRSPLHF. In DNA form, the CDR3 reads TGCGCCAGCAACCAAGACAGGGGACGGTCACCCCTCCACTTT.

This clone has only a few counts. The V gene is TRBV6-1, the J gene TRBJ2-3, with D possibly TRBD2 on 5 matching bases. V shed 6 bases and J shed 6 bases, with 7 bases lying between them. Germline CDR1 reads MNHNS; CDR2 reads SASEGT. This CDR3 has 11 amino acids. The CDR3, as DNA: TGTGCCAGCAGGTTAGCGGATACGCAGTATTTT. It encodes CASRLADTQYF.

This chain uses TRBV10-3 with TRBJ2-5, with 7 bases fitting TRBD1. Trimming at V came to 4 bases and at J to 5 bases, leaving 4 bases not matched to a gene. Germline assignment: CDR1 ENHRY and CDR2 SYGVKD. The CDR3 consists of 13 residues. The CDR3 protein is CAISGQQGETQYF. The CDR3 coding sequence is TGTGCCATCAGTGGGCAACAGGGGGAGACCCAGTACTTC.

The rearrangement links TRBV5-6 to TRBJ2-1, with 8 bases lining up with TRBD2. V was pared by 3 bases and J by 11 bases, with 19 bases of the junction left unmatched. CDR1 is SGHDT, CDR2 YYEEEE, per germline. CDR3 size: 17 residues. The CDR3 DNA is TGTGCCAGCAGCTCAAAGCGGGAGAGGGGGGTGTGGGATAAGCAGTTCTTC. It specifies CASSSKRERGVWDKQFF.

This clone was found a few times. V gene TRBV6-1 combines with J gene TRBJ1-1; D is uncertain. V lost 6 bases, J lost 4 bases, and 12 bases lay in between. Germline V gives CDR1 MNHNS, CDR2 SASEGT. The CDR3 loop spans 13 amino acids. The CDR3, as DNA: TGTGCCAGCAGCCCGGGTCGGGGCACTGAAGCTTTCTTT. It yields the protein CASSPGRGTEAFF.

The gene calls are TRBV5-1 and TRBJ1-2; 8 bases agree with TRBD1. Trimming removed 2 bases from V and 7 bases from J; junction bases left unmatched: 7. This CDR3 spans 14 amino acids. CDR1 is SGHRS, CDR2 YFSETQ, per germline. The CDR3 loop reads CASSLTGQDVGYTF. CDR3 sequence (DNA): TGCGCCAGCAGCTTAACGGGACAGGATGTTGGCTACACCTTC.

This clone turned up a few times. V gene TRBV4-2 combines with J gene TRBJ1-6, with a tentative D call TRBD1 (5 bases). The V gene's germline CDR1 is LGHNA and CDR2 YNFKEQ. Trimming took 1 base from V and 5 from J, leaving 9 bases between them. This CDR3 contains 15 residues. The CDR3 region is CASSQVSGNNSPLHF. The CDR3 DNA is TGTGCCAGCAGCCAAGTGTCAGGGAATAATTCACCCCTCCACTTT.

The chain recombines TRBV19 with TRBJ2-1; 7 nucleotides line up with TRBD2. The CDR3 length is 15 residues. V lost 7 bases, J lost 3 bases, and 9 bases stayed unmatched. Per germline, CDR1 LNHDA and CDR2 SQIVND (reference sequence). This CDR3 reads CASTDPSGLYNEQFF. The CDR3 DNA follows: TGTGCCAGTACCGACCCTAGCGGCCTCTACAATGAGCAGTTCTTC. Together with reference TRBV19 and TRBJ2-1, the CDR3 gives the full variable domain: DGGITQSPKYLFRKEGQNVTLSCEQNLNHDAMYWYRQDPGQGLRLIYYSQIVNDFQKGDIAEGYSVSREKKESFPLTVTSAQKNPTAFYLCASTDPSGLYNEQFFGPGTRLTVL.

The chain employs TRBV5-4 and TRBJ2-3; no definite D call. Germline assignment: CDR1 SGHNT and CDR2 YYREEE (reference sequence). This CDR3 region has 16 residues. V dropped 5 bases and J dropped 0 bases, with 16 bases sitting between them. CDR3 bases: TGTGCCAGCAGGGAGTCTAGAACCTCTAGCACAGATACGCAGTATTTT. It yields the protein CASRESRTSSTDTQYF.

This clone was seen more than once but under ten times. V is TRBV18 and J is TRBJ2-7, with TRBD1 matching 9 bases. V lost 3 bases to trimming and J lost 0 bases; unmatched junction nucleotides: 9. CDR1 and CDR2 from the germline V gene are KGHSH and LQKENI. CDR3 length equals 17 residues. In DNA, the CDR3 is TGTGCCAGCTCACCGGTACCGGGACAGGGCTTCTCCTACGAGCAGTACTTC. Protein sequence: CASSPVPGQGFSYEQYF.

CDR3 loop: CASSSGHHNQPQHF. CDR3 coding DNA: TGTGCCAGCAGCTCGGGACATCACAATCAGCCCCAGCATTTT. This sequence joins TRBV9 and TRBJ1-5; D perhaps matches TRBD1 (6 bases). Germline CDR1 reads SGDLS; CDR2 reads YYNGEE. The CDR3 has 14 residues. Trimming stripped 4 bases from V and 3 bases from J, with 11 bases between.

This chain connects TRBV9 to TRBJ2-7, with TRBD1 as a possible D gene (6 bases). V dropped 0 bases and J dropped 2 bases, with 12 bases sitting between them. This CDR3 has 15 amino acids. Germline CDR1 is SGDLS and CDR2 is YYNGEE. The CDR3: CASSVALDRPYEQYF. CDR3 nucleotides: TGTGCCAGCAGCGTAGCATTGGACAGACCCTACGAGCAGTACTTC.

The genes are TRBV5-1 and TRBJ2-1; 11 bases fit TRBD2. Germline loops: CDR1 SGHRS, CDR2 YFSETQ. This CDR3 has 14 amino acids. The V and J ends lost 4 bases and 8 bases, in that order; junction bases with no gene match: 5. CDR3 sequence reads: CASSIAGGPHEQFF. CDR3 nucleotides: TGCGCCAGCAGCATAGCGGGAGGGCCTCATGAGCAGTTCTTC.

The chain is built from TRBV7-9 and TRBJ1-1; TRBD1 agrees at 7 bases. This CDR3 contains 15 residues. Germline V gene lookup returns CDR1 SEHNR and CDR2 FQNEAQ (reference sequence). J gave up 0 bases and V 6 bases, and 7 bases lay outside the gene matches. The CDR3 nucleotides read TGTGCCAGCAGTCAGGACAGGAGATTGAACACTGAAGCTTTCTTT. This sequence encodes CASSQDRRLNTEAFF.

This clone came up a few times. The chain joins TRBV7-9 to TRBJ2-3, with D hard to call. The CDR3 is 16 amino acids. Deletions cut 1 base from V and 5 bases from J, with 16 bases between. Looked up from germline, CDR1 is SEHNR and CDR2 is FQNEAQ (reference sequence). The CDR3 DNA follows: TGTGCCAGCAGCTTAGGCGAATGGGCTCCCAGAGATACGCAGTATTTT. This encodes CASSLGEWAPRDTQYF.

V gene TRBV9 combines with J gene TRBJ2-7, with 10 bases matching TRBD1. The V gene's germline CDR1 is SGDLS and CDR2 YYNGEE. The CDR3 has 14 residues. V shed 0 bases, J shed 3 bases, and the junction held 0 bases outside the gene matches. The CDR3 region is CASSVGDRGYEQYF. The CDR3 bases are TGTGCCAGCAGCGTAGGGGACAGGGGCTACGAGCAGTACTTC.

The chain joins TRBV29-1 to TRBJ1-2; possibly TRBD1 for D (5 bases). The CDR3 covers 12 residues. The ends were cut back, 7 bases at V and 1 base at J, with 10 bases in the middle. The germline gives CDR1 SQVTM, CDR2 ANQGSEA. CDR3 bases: TGCAGCGGGCTGGGGGGTAACTATGGCTACACCTTC. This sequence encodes CSGLGGNYGYTF.

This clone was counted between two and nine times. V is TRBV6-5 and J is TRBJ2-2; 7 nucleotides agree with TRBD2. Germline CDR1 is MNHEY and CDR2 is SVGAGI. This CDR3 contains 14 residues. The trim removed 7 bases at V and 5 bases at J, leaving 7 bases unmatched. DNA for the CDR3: TGTGCCAGCAACTCCGGGGGGTTTACCGGGGAGCTGTTTTTT. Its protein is CASNSGGFTGELFF.

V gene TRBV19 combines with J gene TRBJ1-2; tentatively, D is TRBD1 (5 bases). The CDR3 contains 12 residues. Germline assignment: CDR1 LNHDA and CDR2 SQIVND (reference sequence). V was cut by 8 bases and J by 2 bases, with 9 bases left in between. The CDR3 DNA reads TGTGCCAGTGACCAGGGAAACTATGGCTACACCTTC. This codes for CASDQGNYGYTF. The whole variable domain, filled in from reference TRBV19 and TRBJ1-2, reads DGGITQSPKYLFRKEGQNVTLSCEQNLNHDAMYWYRQDPGQGLRLIYYSQIVNDFQKGDIAEGYSVSREKKESFPLTVTSAQKNPTAFYLCASDQGNYGYTFGSGTRLTVV.